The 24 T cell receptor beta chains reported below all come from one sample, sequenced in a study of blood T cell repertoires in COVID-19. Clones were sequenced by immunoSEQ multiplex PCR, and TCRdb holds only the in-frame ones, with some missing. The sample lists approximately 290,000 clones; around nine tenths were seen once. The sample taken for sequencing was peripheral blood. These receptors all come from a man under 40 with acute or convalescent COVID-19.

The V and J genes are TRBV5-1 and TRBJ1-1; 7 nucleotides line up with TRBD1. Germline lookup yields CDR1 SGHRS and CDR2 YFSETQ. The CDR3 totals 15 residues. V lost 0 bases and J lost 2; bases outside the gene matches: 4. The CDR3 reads CASSLGQGGNTEAFF. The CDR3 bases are TGCGCCAGCAGCTTGGGACAGGGCGGAAACACTGAAGCTTTCTTT.

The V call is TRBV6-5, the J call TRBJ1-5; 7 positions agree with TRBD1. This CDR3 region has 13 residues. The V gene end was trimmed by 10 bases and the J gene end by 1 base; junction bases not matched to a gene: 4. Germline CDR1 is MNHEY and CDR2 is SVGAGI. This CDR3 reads CATGDRSNQPQHF. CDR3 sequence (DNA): TGTGCCACCGGGGACAGAAGCAATCAGCCCCAGCATTTT.

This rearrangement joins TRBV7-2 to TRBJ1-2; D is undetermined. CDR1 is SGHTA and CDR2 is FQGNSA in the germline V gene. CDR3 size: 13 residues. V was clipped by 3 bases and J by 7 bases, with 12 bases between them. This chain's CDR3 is CASSLRASPGYTF. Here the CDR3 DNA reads TGTGCCAGCAGCTTGAGGGCGAGCCCTGGCTACACCTTC.

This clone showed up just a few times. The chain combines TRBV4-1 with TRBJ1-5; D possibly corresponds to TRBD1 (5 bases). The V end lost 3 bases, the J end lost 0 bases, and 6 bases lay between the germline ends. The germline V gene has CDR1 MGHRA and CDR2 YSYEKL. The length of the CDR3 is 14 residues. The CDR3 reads CASSHTGSNQPQHF. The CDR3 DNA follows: TGCGCCAGCAGCCACACAGGTAGCAATCAGCCCCAGCATTTT.

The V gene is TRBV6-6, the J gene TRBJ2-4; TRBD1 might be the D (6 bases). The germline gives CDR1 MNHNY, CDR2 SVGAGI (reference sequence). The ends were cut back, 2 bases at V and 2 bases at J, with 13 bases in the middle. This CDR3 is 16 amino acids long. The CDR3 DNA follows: TGTGCCAGCAGTTACGTCGCAGGGGCATCCAAAAACATTCAGTACTTC. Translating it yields CASSYVAGASKNIQYF.

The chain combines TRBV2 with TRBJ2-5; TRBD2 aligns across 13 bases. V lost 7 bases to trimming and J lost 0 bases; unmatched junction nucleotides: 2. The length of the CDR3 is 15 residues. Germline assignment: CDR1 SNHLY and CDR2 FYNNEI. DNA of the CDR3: TGTGCCAGCACTGGGACTAGCGGGGACCAAGAGACCCAGTACTTC. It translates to CASTGTSGDQETQYF.

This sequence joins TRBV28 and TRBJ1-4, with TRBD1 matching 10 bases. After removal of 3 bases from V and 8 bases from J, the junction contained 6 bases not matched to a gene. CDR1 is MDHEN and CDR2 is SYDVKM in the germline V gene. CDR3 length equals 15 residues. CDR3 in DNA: TGTGCCAGCAGTTTCCCCGACAGGGGGCGCGAAAAACTGTTTTTT. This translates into CASSFPDRGREKLFF.

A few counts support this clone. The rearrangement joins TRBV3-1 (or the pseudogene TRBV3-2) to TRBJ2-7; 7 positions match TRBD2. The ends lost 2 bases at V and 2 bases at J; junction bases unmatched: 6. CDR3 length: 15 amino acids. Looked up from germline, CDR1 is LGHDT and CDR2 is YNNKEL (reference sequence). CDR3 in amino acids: CASSQMPSGTYEQYF. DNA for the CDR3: TGTGCCAGCAGCCAAATGCCCAGCGGGACCTACGAGCAGTACTTC.

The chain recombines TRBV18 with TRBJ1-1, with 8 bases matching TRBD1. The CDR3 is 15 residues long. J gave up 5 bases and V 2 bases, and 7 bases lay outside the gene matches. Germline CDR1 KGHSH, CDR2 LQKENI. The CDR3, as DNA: TGTGCCAGCTCACCAAATAGACAGGGGAGGACTGAAGCTTTCTTT. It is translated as CASSPNRQGRTEAFF. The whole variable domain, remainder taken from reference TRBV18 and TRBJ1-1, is NAGVMQNPRHLVRRRGQEARLRCSPMKGHSHVYWYRQLPEEGLKFMVYLQKENIIDESGMPKERFSAEFPKEGPSILRIQQVVRGDSAAYFCASSPNRQGRTEAFFGQGTRLTVV.

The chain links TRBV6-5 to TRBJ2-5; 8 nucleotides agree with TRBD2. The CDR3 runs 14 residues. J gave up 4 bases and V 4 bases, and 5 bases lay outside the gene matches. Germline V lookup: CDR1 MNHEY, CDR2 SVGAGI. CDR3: CASSWSGRRETQYF. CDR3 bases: TGTGCCAGCAGTTGGAGCGGGAGAAGAGAGACCCAGTACTTC.

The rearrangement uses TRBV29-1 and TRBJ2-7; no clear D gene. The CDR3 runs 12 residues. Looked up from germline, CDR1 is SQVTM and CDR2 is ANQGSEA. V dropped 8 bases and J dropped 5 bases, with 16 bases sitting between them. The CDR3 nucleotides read TGCAGCTTCCCTGGCCCTTTTAACGAGCAGTACTTC. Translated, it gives CSFPGPFNEQYF.

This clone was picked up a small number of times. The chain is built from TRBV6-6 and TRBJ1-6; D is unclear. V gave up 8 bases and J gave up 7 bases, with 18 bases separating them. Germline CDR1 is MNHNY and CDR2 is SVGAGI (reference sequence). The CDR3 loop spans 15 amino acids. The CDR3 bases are TGTGCCAGCCATGCGACGGGTACTCAAAATTCACCCCTCCACTTT. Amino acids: CASHATGTQNSPLHF.

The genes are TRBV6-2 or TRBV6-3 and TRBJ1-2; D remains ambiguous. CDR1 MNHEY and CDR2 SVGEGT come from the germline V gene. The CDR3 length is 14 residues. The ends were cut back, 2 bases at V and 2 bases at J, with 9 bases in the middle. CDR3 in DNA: TGTGCCAGCAGTTACCAAGCCCTAAACTATGGCTACACCTTC. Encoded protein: CASSYQALNYGYTF.

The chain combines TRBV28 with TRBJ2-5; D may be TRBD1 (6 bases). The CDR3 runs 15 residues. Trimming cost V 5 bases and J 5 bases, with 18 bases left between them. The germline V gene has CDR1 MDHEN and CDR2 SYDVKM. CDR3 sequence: CASSGNSGVRETQYF. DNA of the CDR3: TGTGCCAGCAGTGGAAACTCAGGGGTTCGGGAGACCCAGTACTTC.

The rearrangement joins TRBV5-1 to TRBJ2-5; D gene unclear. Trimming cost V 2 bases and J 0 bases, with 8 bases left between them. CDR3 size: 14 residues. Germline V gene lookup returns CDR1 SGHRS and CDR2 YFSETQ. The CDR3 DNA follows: TGCGCCAGCAGCTTACACCTGTACCAAGAGACCCAGTACTTC. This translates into CASSLHLYQETQYF.

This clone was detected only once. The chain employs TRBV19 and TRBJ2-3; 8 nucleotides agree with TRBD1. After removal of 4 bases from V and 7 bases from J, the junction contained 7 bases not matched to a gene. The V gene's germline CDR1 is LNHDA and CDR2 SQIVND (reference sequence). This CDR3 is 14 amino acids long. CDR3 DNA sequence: TGTGCCAGTAGTACCAGGGGGCGCGGAAATACGCAGTATTTT. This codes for CASSTRGRGNTQYF.

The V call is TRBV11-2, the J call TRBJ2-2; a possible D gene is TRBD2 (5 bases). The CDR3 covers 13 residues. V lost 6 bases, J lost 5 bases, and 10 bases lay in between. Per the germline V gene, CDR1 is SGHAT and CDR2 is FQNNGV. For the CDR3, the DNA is TGTGCCAGCAGGAGGGCGATGACCGGGGAGCTGTTTTTT. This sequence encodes CASRRAMTGELFF.

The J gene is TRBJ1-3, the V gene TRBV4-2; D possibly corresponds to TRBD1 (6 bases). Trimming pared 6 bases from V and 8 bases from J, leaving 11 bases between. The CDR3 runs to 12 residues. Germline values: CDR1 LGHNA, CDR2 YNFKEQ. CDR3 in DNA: TGTGCCAGCAGAAGGGGGTGGGACACCATATATTTT. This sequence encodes CASRRGWDTIYF.

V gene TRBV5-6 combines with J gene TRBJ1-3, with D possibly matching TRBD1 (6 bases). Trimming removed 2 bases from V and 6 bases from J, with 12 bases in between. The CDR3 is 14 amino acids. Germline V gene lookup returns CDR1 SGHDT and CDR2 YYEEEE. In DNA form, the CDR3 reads TGTGCCAGCAGCTTTTCCCAGGGGACAAACACCATATATTTT. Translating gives CASSFSQGTNTIYF.

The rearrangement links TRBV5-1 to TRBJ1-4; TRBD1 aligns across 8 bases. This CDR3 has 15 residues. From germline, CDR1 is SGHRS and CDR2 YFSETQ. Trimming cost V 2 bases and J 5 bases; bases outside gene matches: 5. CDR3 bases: TGCGCCAGCAGCTTACAGGGGGGCTCGAATGAAAAACTGTTTTTT. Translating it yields CASSLQGGSNEKLFF. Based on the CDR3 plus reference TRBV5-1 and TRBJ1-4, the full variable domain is KAGVTQTPRYLIKTRGQQVTLSCSPISGHRSVSWYQQTPGQGLQFLFEYFSETQRNKGNFPGRFSGRQFSNSRSEMNVSTLELGDSALYLCASSLQGGSNEKLFFGSGTQLSVL.

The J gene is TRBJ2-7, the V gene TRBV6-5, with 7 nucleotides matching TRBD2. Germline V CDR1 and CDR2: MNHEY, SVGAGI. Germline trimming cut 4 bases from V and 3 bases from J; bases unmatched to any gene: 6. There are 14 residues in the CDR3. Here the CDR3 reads CASSSQRGRYEQYF. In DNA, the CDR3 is TGTGCCAGCAGTTCCCAGCGGGGTCGCTACGAGCAGTACTTC.

CDR3 in amino acids: CASSLTGNRFDTQYF. The CDR3 DNA sequence: TGTGCCAGCAGTTTAACCGGCAACAGGTTTGATACGCAGTATTTT. The rearrangement joins TRBV27 to TRBJ2-3; perhaps TRBD1 as D (5 bases). Trimming took off 2 bases at V and 6 bases at J, with 15 bases between the two ends. From germline, CDR1 is MNHEY and CDR2 SMNVEV (reference sequence). The CDR3 is made up of 15 amino acids.

CDR3 nucleotides: TGCGCCAGCAGCTTGGGTTCGGGACTCCAGCCCCAGCATTTT. Encoded protein: CASSLGSGLQPQHF. This chain uses TRBV5-1 with TRBJ1-5, with TRBD1 as a possible D gene (5 bases). V dropped 0 bases and J dropped 7 bases, with 11 bases sitting between them. In germline, CDR1 is SGHRS, CDR2 YFSETQ. This CDR3 contains 14 residues. Full variable domain (missing parts from reference TRBV5-1 and TRBJ1-5): KAGVTQTPRYLIKTRGQQVTLSCSPISGHRSVSWYQQTPGQGLQFLFEYFSETQRNKGNFPGRFSGRQFSNSRSEMNVSTLELGDSALYLCASSLGSGLQPQHFGDGTRLSIL.

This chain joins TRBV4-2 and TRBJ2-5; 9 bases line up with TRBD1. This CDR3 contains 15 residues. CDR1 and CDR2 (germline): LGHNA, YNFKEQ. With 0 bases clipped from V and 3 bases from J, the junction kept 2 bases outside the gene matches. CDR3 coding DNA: TGTGCCAGCAGCCAAGACGGGGACAGGGAAGAGACCCAGTACTTC. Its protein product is CASSQDGDREETQYF.